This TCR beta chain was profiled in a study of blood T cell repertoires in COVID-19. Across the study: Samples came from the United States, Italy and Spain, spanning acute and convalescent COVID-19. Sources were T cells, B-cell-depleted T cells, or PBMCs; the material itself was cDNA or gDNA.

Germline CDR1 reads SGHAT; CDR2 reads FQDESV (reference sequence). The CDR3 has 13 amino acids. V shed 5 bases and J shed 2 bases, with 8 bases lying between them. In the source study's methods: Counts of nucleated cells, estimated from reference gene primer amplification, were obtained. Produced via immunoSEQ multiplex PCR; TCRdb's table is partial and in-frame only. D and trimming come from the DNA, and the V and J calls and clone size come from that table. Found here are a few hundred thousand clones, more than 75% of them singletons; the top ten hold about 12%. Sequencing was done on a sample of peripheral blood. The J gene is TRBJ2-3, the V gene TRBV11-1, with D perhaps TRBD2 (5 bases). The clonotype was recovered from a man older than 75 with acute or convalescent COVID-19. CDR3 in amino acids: CASSLGVTDTQYF. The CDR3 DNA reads TGTGCCAGCAGCCTCGGGGTCACAGATACGCAGTATTTT.